This T cell receptor (beta chain) originates from a study of molecular identifiers for immune sequencing clone quantification. Per the germline V gene, CDR1 is DFQATT and CDR2 is SNEGSKA (reference sequence). Trimming at V came to 6 bases and at J to 4 bases, leaving 10 bases not matched to a gene. The CDR3 loop spans 14 amino acids. This clonotype was recorded at least ten times. The bulk TCR libraries were made with methods described before and with listed TCR primers. MiXCR, run by TCRdb on the PCR reads, gives a single entry per CDR3 protein. The sample has tens of thousands of distinct CDR3 sequences, approximately 24% seen once.

This receptor was identified in a human donor in good health. Some libraries in this study had Jurkat cell RNA spiked in. This chain joins TRBV20-1 and TRBJ2-3; 7 bases are shared with TRBD2. The sequencing sample was made of naive CD8+ T cells from blood, with Jurkat cell RNA spiked in. Subset meaning: FACS-sorted CD8+CD4-CCR7+CD45RA+ naive T cells. The CDR3 sequence: CSAPPGGPSDTQYF. CDR3 nucleotides: TGCAGTGCCCCCCCGGGAGGTCCGTCAGATACGCAGTATTTT.